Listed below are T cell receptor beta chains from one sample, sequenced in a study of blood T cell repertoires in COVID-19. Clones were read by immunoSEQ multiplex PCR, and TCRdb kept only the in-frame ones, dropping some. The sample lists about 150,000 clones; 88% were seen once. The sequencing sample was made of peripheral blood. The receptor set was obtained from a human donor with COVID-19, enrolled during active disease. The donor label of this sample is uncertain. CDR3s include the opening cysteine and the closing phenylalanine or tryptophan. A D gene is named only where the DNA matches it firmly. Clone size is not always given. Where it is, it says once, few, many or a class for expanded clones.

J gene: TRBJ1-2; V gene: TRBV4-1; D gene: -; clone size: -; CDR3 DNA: TGCGCCAGCAGCCAAGGTCGAACTGCGGGGGTTCCTAACTATGGCTACACCTTC; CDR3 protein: CASSQGRTAGVPNYGYTF
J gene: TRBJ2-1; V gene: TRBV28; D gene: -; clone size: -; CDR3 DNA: TGTGCCAGCAGCCCCCGTCGTGGGGCTAGGCGAATTAATGAGCAGTTCTTC; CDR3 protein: CASSPRRGARRINEQFF
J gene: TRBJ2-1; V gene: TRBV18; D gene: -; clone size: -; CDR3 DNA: TGTGCCAGCTCACCACCCAATGGGACTGGATTAAAGCAGTTCTTC; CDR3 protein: CASSPPNGTGLKQFF
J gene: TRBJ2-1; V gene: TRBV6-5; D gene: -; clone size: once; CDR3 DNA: TGTGCCAGCAGTCGACAGGGACTTTCCTACAATGAGCAGTTCTTC; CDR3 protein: CASSRQGLSYNEQFF
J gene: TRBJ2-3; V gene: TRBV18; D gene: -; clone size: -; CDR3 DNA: TGTGCCAGCTCACCACGAGGGGGGGCTAGCACAGATACGCAGTATTTT; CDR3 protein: CASSPRGGASTDTQYF
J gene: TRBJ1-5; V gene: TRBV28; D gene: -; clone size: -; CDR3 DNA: TGTGCCAGCAGTTTATTTGGCCAGCCCCAGCATTTT; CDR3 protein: CASSLFGQPQHF
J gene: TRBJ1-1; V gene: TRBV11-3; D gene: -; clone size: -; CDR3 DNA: TGTGCCAGCCGGGGATTTAACACTGAAGCTTTCTTT; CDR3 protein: CASRGFNTEAFF
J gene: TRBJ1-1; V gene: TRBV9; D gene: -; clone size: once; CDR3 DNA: TGTGCCAGCAGCGTACAGGTCATGAACACTGAAGCTTTCTTT; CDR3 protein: CASSVQVMNTEAFF
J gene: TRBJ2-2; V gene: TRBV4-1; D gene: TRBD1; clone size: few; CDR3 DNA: TGCGCCAGCAGCCCAACTGGGACAGGGGGAGGTGGCACCGGGGAGCTGTTTTTT; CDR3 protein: CASSPTGTGGGGTGELFF
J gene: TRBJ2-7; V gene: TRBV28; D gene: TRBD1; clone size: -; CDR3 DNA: TGTGCCAGCAGTTTCTCGGACAGGGTCTTCCACGAGCAGTACTTC; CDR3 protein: CASSFSDRVFHEQYF
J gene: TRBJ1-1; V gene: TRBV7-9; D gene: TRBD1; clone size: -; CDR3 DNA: TGTGCCAGCAGCCAGGACAGGTTCGGGAACACTGAAGCTTTCTTT; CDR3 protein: CASSQDRFGNTEAFF
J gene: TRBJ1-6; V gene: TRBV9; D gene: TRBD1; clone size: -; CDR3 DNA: TGTGCCAGCAGCATACAGGGGGGGGATTCACCCCTCCACTTT; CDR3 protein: CASSIQGGDSPLHF
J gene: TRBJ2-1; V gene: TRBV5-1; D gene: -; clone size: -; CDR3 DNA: TGCGCCAGCAGCTTGGGGGCAGGGGGGAGATTATCGGGTAATGAGCAGTTCTTC; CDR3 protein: CASSLGAGGRLSGNEQFF
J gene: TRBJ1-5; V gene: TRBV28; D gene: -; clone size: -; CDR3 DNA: TGTGCCAGCATCGTAAGGCGGTATCAGCCCCAGCATTTT; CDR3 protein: CASIVRRYQPQHF
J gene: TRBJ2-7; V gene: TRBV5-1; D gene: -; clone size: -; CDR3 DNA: TGCGCCAGCAGCTTGGCCTTGTCGTCCGGGAAAACCTACTACGAGCAGTACTTC; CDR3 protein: CASSLALSSGKTYYEQYF
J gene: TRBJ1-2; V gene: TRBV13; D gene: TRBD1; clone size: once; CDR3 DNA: TGTGCCAGCAGCACCCAGACAGGGACCGTCTATGGCTACACCTTC; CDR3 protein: CASSTQTGTVYGYTF
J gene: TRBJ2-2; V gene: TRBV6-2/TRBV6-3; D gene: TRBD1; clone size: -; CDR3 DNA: TGTGCCAGCAGTTCGGACAGGTTTATTGGGGACACCGGGGAGCTGTTTTTT; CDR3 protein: CASSSDRFIGDTGELFF
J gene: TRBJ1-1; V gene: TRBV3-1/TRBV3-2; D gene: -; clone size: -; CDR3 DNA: TGTGCCAGCAGCCAAGTGCTTGGGGGGTCTGAAGCTTTCTTT; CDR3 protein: CASSQVLGGSEAFF
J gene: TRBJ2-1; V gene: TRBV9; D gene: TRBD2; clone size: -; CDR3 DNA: TGTGCCAGCAGCGCTCGTGGTGAGCGGGGGGGCGGGTGGTACAATGAGCAGTTCTTC; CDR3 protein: CASSARGERGGGWYNEQFF
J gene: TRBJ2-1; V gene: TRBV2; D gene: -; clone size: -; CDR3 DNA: TGTGCCAGCACCCCCAGGGGCGGGAGAAAGTTCTTC; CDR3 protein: CASTPRGGRKFF
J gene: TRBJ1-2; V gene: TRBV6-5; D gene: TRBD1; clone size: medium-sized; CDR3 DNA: TGTGCCAGCAGTTACTCGTGGACAGGATACTATGGCTACACCTTC; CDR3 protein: CASSYSWTGYYGYTF
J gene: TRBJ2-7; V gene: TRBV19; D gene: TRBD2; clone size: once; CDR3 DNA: TGTGCCAGTAGTATGGGACTAAGATCCTACGAGCAGTACTTC; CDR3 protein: CASSMGLRSYEQYF
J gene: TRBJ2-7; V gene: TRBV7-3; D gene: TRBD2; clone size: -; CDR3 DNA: TGTGCCAGCAGCCACCCCCGTTTGGGGCGGGGGGGCCGGAACGCGTACTTC; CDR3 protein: CASSHPRLGRGGRNAYF
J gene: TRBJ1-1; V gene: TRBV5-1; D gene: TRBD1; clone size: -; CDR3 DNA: TGCGCCAGCAGCCCGGGACAGGGGGCAGGTACTGAAGCTTTCTTT; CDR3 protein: CASSPGQGAGTEAFF
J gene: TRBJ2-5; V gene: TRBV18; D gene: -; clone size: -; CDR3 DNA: TGTGCCAGCTCACCACCGAAAGGGGGCCAAGAGACCCAGTACTTC; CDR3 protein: CASSPPKGGQETQYF
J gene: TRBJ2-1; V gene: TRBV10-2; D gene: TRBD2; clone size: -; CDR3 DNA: TGCGCCAGCAGGCCGGGACTAGCGGGGGGGCCGAAAAATGAGCAGTTCTTC; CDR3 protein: CASRPGLAGGPKNEQFF
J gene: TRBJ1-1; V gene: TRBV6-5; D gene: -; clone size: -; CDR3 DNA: TGTGCCAGCACCGCGGCAGGGGCTGAAGCTTTCTTT; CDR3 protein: CASTAAGAEAFF
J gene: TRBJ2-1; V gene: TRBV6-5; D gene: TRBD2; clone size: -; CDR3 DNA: TGTGCCAGCAGCCGGACTAGCGGGGGGGCCCATGAGCAGTTCTTC; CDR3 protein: CASSRTSGGAHEQFF
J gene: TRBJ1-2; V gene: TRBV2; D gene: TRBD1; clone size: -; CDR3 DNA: TGTGCCAGCAGTGAAGTACAGGGGGCATCCGGAGGCTACACCTTC; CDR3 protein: CASSEVQGASGGYTF
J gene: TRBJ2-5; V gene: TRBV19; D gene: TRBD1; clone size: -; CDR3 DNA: TGTGCCAGTAGTCCACGGACAGGGGATCGCCAAGAGACCCAGTACTTC; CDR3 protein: CASSPRTGDRQETQYF
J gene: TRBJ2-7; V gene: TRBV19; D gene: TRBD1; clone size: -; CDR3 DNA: TGTGCCAGTAGTATTGGACAGGGAGCCTACGAGCAGTACTTC; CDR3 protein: CASSIGQGAYEQYF
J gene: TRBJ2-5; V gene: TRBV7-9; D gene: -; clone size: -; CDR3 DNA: TGTGCCAGCAGCTTAGCGCATCAAGAGGGGGACAATCAAGAGACCCAGTACTTC; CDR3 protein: CASSLAHQEGDNQETQYF
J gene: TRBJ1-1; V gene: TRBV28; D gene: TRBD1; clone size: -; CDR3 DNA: TGTGCCAGCAGTTCAGGACGACAGGGGTTCGACACTGAAGCTTTCTTT; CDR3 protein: CASSSGRQGFDTEAFF
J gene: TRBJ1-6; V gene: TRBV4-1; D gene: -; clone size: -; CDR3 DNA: TGCGCCAGCAGCCACCCGCTGGGGCCGGGCTCCTATAATTCACCCCTCCACTTT; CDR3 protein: CASSHPLGPGSYNSPLHF
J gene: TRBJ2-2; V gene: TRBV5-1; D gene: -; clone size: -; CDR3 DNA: TGCGCCAGCAGCTTGGCACTAGCGAACACCGGGGAGCTGTTTTTT; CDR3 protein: CASSLALANTGELFF
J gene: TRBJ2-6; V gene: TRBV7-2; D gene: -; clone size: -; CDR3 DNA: TGTGCCAGCAGCTTAACGGCGACAGGGACTCACTCTGGGGCCAACGTCCTGACTTTC; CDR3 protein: CASSLTATGTHSGANVLTF
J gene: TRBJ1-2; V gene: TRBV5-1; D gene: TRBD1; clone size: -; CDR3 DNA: TGCGCCAGCAGCAACGACAGGGCCAACTATGGCTACACCTTC; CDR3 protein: CASSNDRANYGYTF
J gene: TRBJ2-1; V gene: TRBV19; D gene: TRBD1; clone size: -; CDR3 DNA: TGTGCCAGTAGTATGACAGGGGACAATGAGCAGTTCTTC; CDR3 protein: CASSMTGDNEQFF
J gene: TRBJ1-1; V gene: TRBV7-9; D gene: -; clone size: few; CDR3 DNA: TGTGCCAGCAGCTCCTATGTGGCTGAAGCTTTCTTT; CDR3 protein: CASSSYVAEAFF
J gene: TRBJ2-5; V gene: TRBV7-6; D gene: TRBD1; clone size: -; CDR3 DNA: TGTGCCAGCAGCTTCAAGGGGGCGACGAAGACCCAGTACTTC; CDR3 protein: CASSFKGATKTQYF
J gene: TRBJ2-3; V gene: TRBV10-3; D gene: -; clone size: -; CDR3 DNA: TGTGCCATCAGTGTAGTGGCTAGCGCAAATACGCAGTATTTT; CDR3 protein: CAISVVASANTQYF
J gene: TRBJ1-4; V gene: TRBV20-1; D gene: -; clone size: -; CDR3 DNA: TGCAGTGCTAGTTTACTGGAAAAACTGTTTTTT; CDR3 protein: CSASLLEKLFF
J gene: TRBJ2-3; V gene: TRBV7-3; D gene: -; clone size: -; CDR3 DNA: TGTGCCAGCAGCCGGGAGACTGCTAGCACAGATACGCAGTATTTT; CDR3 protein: CASSRETASTDTQYF
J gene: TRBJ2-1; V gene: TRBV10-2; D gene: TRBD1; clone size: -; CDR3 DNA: TGCGCCAGCAGTGAGCCCTGGACAGGGGATGGGGGTGAGCAGTTCTTC; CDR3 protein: CASSEPWTGDGGEQFF
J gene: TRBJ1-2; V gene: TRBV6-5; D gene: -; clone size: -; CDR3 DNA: TGTGCCAGCTCCCTTACAGTGAACTATGGCTACACCTTC; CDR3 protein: CASSLTVNYGYTF
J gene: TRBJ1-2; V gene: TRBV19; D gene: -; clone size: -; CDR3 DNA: TGTGCCAGTAGTATTTATTCCTCTTATGGCTACACCTTC; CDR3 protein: CASSIYSSYGYTF
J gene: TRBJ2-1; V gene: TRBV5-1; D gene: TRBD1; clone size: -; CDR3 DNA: TGCGCCAGCAGTTGGGGACAGGGAAACGACAATGAGCAGTTCTTC; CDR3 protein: CASSWGQGNDNEQFF
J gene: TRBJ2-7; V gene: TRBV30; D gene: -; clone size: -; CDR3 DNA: TGTGCCTGGAGGGGGACAAGGGCCGAGCAGTACTTC; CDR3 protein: CAWRGTRAEQYF
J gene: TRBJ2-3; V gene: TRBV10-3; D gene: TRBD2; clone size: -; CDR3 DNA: TGTGCCATCAGTGCCCAGACTAGCGGGAGCACAGATACGCAGTATTTT; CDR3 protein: CAISAQTSGSTDTQYF
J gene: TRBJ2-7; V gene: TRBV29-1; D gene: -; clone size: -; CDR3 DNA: TGCAGCGTAACCGAGCACAGGACAGAGAACTACGAGCAGTACTTC; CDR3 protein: CSVTEHRTENYEQYF